Sequencing of this TCR beta chain was carried out in a study of shared clonotypes between healthy human individuals. Study-level background: Participating donors consisted of a couple of women and a few men aged 18 to 49. Overall study results and limits: Owing to a small donor count, the genetic and exposure-history diversity represented was limited. Clonotypes shared by all four sorted-subset donors had higher generation probabilities than non-shared clonotypes.

On sorted subsets, replicate PCRs used about 180 ng DNA, or tens of thousands of T cell genomes. Sequencing used immunoSEQ multiplex PCR; TCRdb keeps in-frame clones, though not all of them. The sample has millions of clones, more than 90% seen once. The CDR3 runs to 14 residues. Germline loops: CDR1 SGDLS, CDR2 YYNGEE. Trimming pared 3 bases from V and 2 bases from J, leaving 10 bases between. Of note for this clone: Its specificity is unknown.

The clonotype originates from a man between 18 and 29 years old in good health. The gene calls are TRBV9 and TRBJ2-3; D is undetermined. Specimen: naive CD4+ T cells sorted from blood. Subset of the sample: CD45RA+ positively selected. The CDR3: CASSGGHPTDTQYF. CDR3 bases: TGTGCCAGCAGCGGTGGGCATCCCACAGATACGCAGTATTTT.